This T cell receptor (beta chain) was recorded in a study of cytomegalovirus exposure and HLA in healthy donors. General study points: In a later analysis, specific HLA alleles were associated with some 16,000 TCR beta sequences at a 0.05 false discovery rate. In a later analysis, HLA-associated TCR beta chains were more clonally expanded than equally common others.

Vbeta (60) and Jbeta (13) primers were used in the PCR. The assay was immunoSEQ multiplex PCR, and TCRdb's table has in-frame clones only and misses some. The sample yields about 130,000 clones, roughly four fifths seen once. When sampled, the donors appeared nominally healthy, though they likely had unrecorded immune exposures. As to this clone: What it binds is not known.

This TCR was sampled from a woman between 50 and 59 years old in good health and CMV-seropositive. The sequenced material came from PBMCs.

The CDR3 is CASSSQREPYEQYF. The CDR3 DNA reads TGTGCCAGCAGCTCCCAGCGGGAGCCCTACGAGCAGTACTTC. The chain couples TRBV12-1 to TRBJ2-7; no check of the table's D call, TRBD2, against the DNA was made. TRBV12-1 is designated a pseudogene. The CDR3 consists of 14 residues.